The 18 T cell receptor beta chains below come from one sample, sequenced in a study of vaccination effects on CD4 cells after COVID-19. Expansion with viral peptide pools was applied to antigen-specific CD4+ T cells by the ViraFEST assay prior to sequencing. The culture ran for roughly ten days, and then CD4+ T cells were isolated. Vaccinees lacked prior SARS-CoV-2 infection and tested negative for nucleocapsid antibodies. The method was immunoSEQ multiplex PCR; TCRdb's version includes in-frame clones alone and lacks a portion of them. The data hold 23,000 or so clones, with around 74% observed a single time. Their antigens remain unidentified. The starting material was CD4+ T cells from PBMCs cultured with SARS-CoV-2 spike peptides, obtained before COVID-19 vaccination. Receptors originate from a human donor who received a COVID-19 vaccine.

This rearrangement joins TRBV29-1 to TRBJ1-1; D not certain. Germline CDR1 SQVTM, CDR2 ANQGSEA. This CDR3 region has 13 residues. V was pared by 4 bases and J by 5 bases, with 14 bases between. CDR3 sequence (DNA): TGCAGCGTTGTATTCTGGCGCGGGACTGAAGCTTTCTTT. The encoded protein is CSVVFWRGTEAFF.

This rearrangement joins TRBV6-6 to TRBJ2-3; possibly TRBD2 for D (6 bases). The CDR3 covers 15 residues. Trimming shortened V by 5 bases and J by 1 base, and 13 bases separated the two germline ends. Looked up from germline, CDR1 is MNHNY and CDR2 is SVGAGI (reference sequence). CDR3 nucleotides: TGTGCCAGCAGTCTCCGCGGGGTCGGCACAGATACGCAGTATTTT. Residues: CASSLRGVGTDTQYF.

CDR3 in DNA: TGTGCCAGCAGGGAAATTCGGACGTCTCCTAGGGGTGGCTACACCTTC. Amino acids: CASREIRTSPRGGYTF. This chain connects TRBV2 to TRBJ1-2; TRBD1 might be the D (5 bases). Per the germline V gene, CDR1 is SNHLY and CDR2 is FYNNEI. Trimming stripped 6 bases from V and 7 bases from J, with 24 bases between. The CDR3 length is 16 residues. Looking up the rest from reference TRBV2 and TRBJ1-2 gives the full variable domain: EPEVTQTPSHQVTQMGQEVILRCVPISNHLYFYWYRQILGQKVEFLVSFYNNEISEKSEIFDDQFSVERPDGSNFTLKIRSTKLEDSAMYFCASREIRTSPRGGYTFGSGTRLTVV.

V and J are TRBV6-6 and TRBJ2-7, with 10 bases aligning to TRBD2. The germline gives CDR1 MNHNY, CDR2 SVGAGI (reference sequence). The ends lost 5 bases at V and 1 base at J; junction bases unmatched: 2. The CDR3 is 14 residues long. Written as DNA, the CDR3 is TGTGCCAGCAGTCCGGGACTAGCGTCCTACGAGCAGTACTTC. Protein product: CASSPGLASYEQYF.

Points on this clone: A junction boundary mismatches the germline segment, possibly from a read error. The chain carries TRBV5-4 and TRBJ1-1; D remains unclear. The CDR3 extends over 13 amino acids. Germline V lookup: CDR1 SGHNT, CDR2 YYREEE (reference sequence). The CDR3 DNA reads TGTGCCAGCAGCCCCCTGGTGAACTCTGAAGCTTTCTTT. Protein product: CASSPLVNSEAFF.

The V and J genes are TRBV11-2 and TRBJ2-3, with unresolved D. This CDR3 comprises 14 residues. V gave up 2 bases and J gave up 6 bases, with 12 bases separating them. Germline loops: CDR1 SGHAT, CDR2 FQNNGV. The CDR3 sequence is CASSLWSETDTQYF. The CDR3 coding sequence is TGTGCCAGCAGCTTATGGAGTGAGACGGATACGCAGTATTTT.

This clone was seen a handful of times. The rearrangement links TRBV7-8 to TRBJ1-2, with 8 bases lining up with TRBD1. Germline CDR1 is SGHVS and CDR2 is FQNEAQ. V trimming: 1 base; J trimming: 8 bases; junction bases outside the gene matches: 6. The CDR3 is 14 amino acids. The chain's CDR3 is CASSLDQGARGYTF. The CDR3 DNA reads TGTGCCAGCAGCTTAGACCAGGGGGCGAGAGGCTACACCTTC. The full variable domain, in which reference TRBV7-8 and TRBJ1-2 provide the parts outside the CDR3, is GAGVSQSPRYKVAKRGQDVALRCDPISGHVSLFWYQQALGQGPEFLTYFQNEAQLDKSGLPSDRFFAERPEGSVSTLKIQRTQQEDSAVYLCASSLDQGARGYTFGSGTRLTVV.

This sequence joins TRBV11-2 and TRBJ2-5; D unresolved. CDR3 length: 11 amino acids. Trimming pared 3 bases from V and 4 bases from J, leaving 3 bases between. Germline CDR1 SGHAT, CDR2 FQNNGV. DNA for the CDR3: TGTGCCAGCAGCTTGGGAGAGACCCAGTACTTC. This codes for CASSLGETQYF.

The chain combines TRBV3-1 (or the pseudogene TRBV3-2) with TRBJ2-5; TRBD2 aligns across 10 bases. The CDR3 has 17 amino acids. V lost 4 bases and J lost 3; bases outside the gene matches: 11. Per germline, CDR1 LGHDT and CDR2 YNNKEL (reference sequence). This CDR3 reads CASSPTRGTSVEETQYF. CDR3 nucleotide sequence: TGTGCCAGCAGCCCCACCCGGGGGACTAGCGTCGAAGAGACCCAGTACTTC.

The chain couples TRBV15 to TRBJ2-3; maybe TRBD2 (6 bases). V shed 4 bases and J shed 0 bases, with 14 bases lying between them. CDR1 LNHNV and CDR2 YYDKDF come from the germline V gene (reference sequence). The CDR3 extends over 16 amino acids. In DNA, the CDR3 is TGTGCCACCAGCAACGGAGTAGCGGTTAGCACAGATACGCAGTATTTT. This codes for CATSNGVAVSTDTQYF.

The V and J genes are TRBV7-9 and TRBJ2-7; 9 positions agree with TRBD1. Trimming at V came to 6 bases and at J to 3 bases, leaving 6 bases not matched to a gene. CDR1 is SEHNR, CDR2 FQNEAQ, per germline (reference sequence). The CDR3 has 14 amino acids. CDR3 in DNA: TGTGCCAGCAGAAAACCGGGACAGGGCTACGAGCAGTACTTC. Its translation: CASRKPGQGYEQYF. The full variable domain, with the rest looked up from reference TRBV7-9 and TRBJ2-7, is DTGVSQNPRHKITKRGQNVTFRCDPISEHNRLYWYRQTLGQGPEFLTYFQNEAQLEKSRLLSDRFSAERPKGSFSTLEIQRTEQGDSAMYLCASRKPGQGYEQYFGPGTRLTVT.

This clone showed up just a few times. This chain joins TRBV5-4 and TRBJ2-1; TRBD2 matches 11 bases. CDR1 SGHNT and CDR2 YYREEE come from the germline V gene (reference sequence). V trimming: 2 bases; J trimming: 9 bases; junction bases outside the gene matches: 7. The CDR3 totals 15 residues. In DNA, the CDR3 is TGTGCCAGCAGCTTAGACCTAACTAGCGGGAGTGAGCAGTTCTTC. This encodes CASSLDLTSGSEQFF.

The chain employs TRBV12-3 or TRBV12-4 and TRBJ1-1, with D maybe TRBD1 (6 bases). The germline V and J ends were trimmed by 5 bases and 8 bases, with 12 bases remaining between them. The CDR3 consists of 12 residues. CDR3 in amino acids: CASSPGTPEAFF. Written as DNA, the CDR3 is TGTGCCAGCAGTCCAGGGACACCCGAAGCTTTCTTT.

By its share, this clone is medium-sized. The chain is built from TRBV7-2 and TRBJ2-7; the D call may be TRBD1 or TRBD2 (5 bases each). Trimming pared 7 bases from V and 4 bases from J, leaving 17 bases between. The length of the CDR3 is 14 residues. Germline loops: CDR1 SGHTA, CDR2 FQGNSA. The DNA of the CDR3 is TGTGCCAGCACCTATGGGGATGAGGGGTACGAGCAGTACTTC. Its protein is CASTYGDEGYEQYF.

V usage is TRBV19 and J usage is TRBJ2-1; perhaps TRBD2 as D (5 bases). The V and J ends lost 1 base and 14 bases respectively, with 15 bases between them. The CDR3 runs to 13 residues. Germline V gene sequence: CDR1 LNHDA, CDR2 SQIVND (reference sequence). The CDR3 sequence is CASSIVGASREFF. For the CDR3, the DNA is TGTGCCAGTAGTATAGTAGGCGCCTCGAGGGAGTTCTTC.

This clone was recorded only once. This CDR3 reads CASSLGLPQETQYF. The CDR3 DNA is TGCGCCAGCAGCTTGGGACTACCCCAAGAGACCCAGTACTTC. This sequence joins TRBV5-1 and TRBJ2-5; weak D call: TRBD2 (5 bases). Germline V gives CDR1 SGHRS, CDR2 YFSETQ. The CDR3 runs to 14 residues. Trimming pared 0 bases from V and 1 base from J, leaving 7 bases between.

The chain employs TRBV2 and TRBJ2-5, with 9 bases matching TRBD2. Germline trimming cut 2 bases from V and 4 bases from J; bases unmatched to any gene: 8. The CDR3 length is 16 residues. Per germline, CDR1 SNHLY and CDR2 FYNNEI. DNA for the CDR3: TGTGCCAGCAGTGAAAATAGCGGGAGCTGGGGAGAGACCCAGTACTTC. Amino acid sequence: CASSENSGSWGETQYF.

The CDR3, as DNA: TGTGCCAGCAGTTACGGGTTGGGCAATGAGCAGTTCTTC. Its translation is CASSYGLGNEQFF. This chain links TRBV6-5 with TRBJ2-1; D is unclear. Trimming left V 2 bases short and J 6 bases short, with 8 bases between. Germline V gene data show CDR1 as MNHEY and CDR2 as SVGAGI. The CDR3 consists of 13 residues.